The 16 T cell receptor beta chains below come from one sample, sequenced in a study of blood T cell repertoires in COVID-19. Repertoires were generated with immunoSEQ multiplex PCR, while TCRdb's copy carries only in-frame clones and drops some. Of 250,000 or so clones listed, roughly nine tenths are singletons. Sample: peripheral blood. The receptors stem from a woman aged 40-49 years who had recovered from COVID-19.

The chain has TRBV29-1 and TRBJ2-5, with 7 bases identical to TRBD1. From germline, CDR1 is SQVTM and CDR2 ANQGSEA. V gave up 8 bases and J gave up 5 bases; unmatched junction bases: 11. The CDR3 contains 13 residues. CDR3: CSSRQGGWETQYF. The CDR3 nucleotides are TGCAGCTCAAGACAGGGTGGTTGGGAGACCCAGTACTTC.

The CDR3 loop is CASTPSGGTDTQYF. The CDR3 DNA reads as TGTGCCAGTACTCCTAGCGGGGGCACAGATACGCAGTATTTT. The chain is built from TRBV5-5 and TRBJ2-3, with 9 positions matching TRBD2. The trim removed 8 bases at V and 1 base at J, leaving 5 bases unmatched. The V gene's germline CDR1 is SGHKS and CDR2 YYEKEE (reference sequence). The CDR3 contains 14 residues. Complete variable domain (other parts from reference TRBV5-5 and TRBJ2-3): DAGVTQSPTHLIKTRGQQVTLRCSPISGHKSVSWYQQVLGQGPQFIFQYYEKEERGRGNFPDRFSARQFPNYSSELNVNALLLGDSALYLCASTPSGGTDTQYFGPGTRLTVL.

The CDR3 DNA sequence: TGTGCCAGCAGTTACTCAGGCAACTACTTGTATGGCTACACCTTC. Its translation is CASSYSGNYLYGYTF. This sequence joins TRBV6-5 and TRBJ1-2; no firm D call. The CDR3 spans 15 residues. Germline V gene data show CDR1 as MNHEY and CDR2 as SVGAGI. V dropped 0 bases and J dropped 5 bases, with 13 bases sitting between them.

The chain recombines TRBV27 with TRBJ2-3; unclear D gene. Germline CDR1 is MNHEY and CDR2 is SMNVEV (reference sequence). V was cut by 4 bases and J by 2 bases, with 7 bases left in between. This CDR3 is built from 13 residues. CDR3 in amino acids: CASSSPNTDTQYF. CDR3 nucleotide sequence: TGTGCCAGCAGTTCCCCCAACACAGATACGCAGTATTTT.

This clone was found a few times. This rearrangement joins TRBV3-1 (or the pseudogene TRBV3-2) to TRBJ2-2; a possible D gene is TRBD2 (6 bases). The CDR3 sequence is 15 residues long. CDR1 and CDR2 (germline): LGHDT, YNNKEL (reference sequence). V shed 2 bases and J shed 7 bases, with 14 bases lying between them. Here the CDR3 DNA reads TGTGCCAGCAGCCAAACGGGGGTCGGAATCGGGGAGCTGTTTTTT. Its protein is CASSQTGVGIGELFF.

The chain carries TRBV10-3 and TRBJ1-2, with 9 bases lining up with TRBD1. The CDR3 loop spans 14 amino acids. Looked up from germline, CDR1 is ENHRY and CDR2 is SYGVKD. With V trimmed by 0 bases and J by 8 bases, 4 bases remained unmatched. The CDR3 spells CAISESDRGSGYTF. The CDR3 nucleotides read TGTGCCATCAGTGAGTCCGACAGGGGGAGCGGCTACACCTTC.

The rearrangement joins TRBV7-8 to TRBJ2-7, with 8 bases fitting TRBD2. Trimming removed 1 base from V and 4 bases from J; junction bases left unmatched: 3. The CDR3 spans 14 residues. The germline gives CDR1 SGHVS, CDR2 FQNEAQ. CDR3 nucleotides: TGTGCCAGCAGCTTAGGGGCTAGCGGGTACGAGCAGTACGTC. Protein product: CASSLGASGYEQYV.

The V gene is TRBV29-1, the J gene TRBJ2-7, with D perhaps matching TRBD2 (5 bases). The CDR3 is 14 amino acids. Deletions cut 8 bases from V and 0 bases from J, with 17 bases between. The germline gives CDR1 SQVTM, CDR2 ANQGSEA. The DNA for the CDR3 is TGCAGCCCCCCGATGGAGGACCTCTCCTACGAGCAGTACGTC. As protein: CSPPMEDLSYEQYV.

The J gene is TRBJ2-7, the V gene TRBV2, with D perhaps matching TRBD1 (5 bases). Deletions cut 8 bases from V and 1 base from J, with 15 bases between. Germline V CDR1 and CDR2: SNHLY, FYNNEI. This CDR3 has 14 residues. The CDR3 sequence is CASGPGYGSYEQYF. CDR3 in DNA: TGTGCCAGCGGTCCAGGGTATGGATCCTACGAGCAGTACTTC.

The rearrangement links TRBV15 to TRBJ2-6; possibly TRBD1 for D (6 bases). Per germline, CDR1 LNHNV and CDR2 YYDKDF (reference sequence). V was pared by 2 bases and J by 2 bases, with 10 bases between. The CDR3 is made up of 16 amino acids. The CDR3 loop is CATSRTNRAGANVLTF. The CDR3 bases are TGTGCCACCAGCAGAACAAACAGGGCTGGGGCCAACGTCCTGACTTTC.

V is TRBV5-1 and J is TRBJ2-2, with 7 bases identical to TRBD1. The CDR3 contains 16 residues. V lost 3 bases and J lost 3; bases outside the gene matches: 8. The germline V gene has CDR1 SGHRS and CDR2 YFSETQ. This chain's CDR3 is CASSSPFDRDTGELFF. The CDR3 coding sequence is TGCGCCAGCAGCTCTCCCTTTGACAGGGACACCGGGGAGCTGTTTTTT.

This chain links TRBV21-1 with TRBJ1-2. TRBV21-1 is a documented pseudogene. The CDR3 runs 14 residues. The CDR3 is CASSKKLENYGYTF. CDR3 in DNA: TGTGCCAGCAGCAAAAAATTGGAGAACTATGGCTACACCTTC.

This chain uses TRBV5-6 with TRBJ2-7; 8 bases are shared with TRBD1. The CDR3 contains 14 residues. V gave up 2 bases and J gave up 7 bases; unmatched junction bases: 8. Germline CDR1 and CDR2: SGHDT and YYEEEE. The CDR3 reads CASSFDRGTYEQYF. The CDR3 DNA reads as TGTGCCAGCAGCTTTGACAGGGGCACGTATGAGCAGTACTTC.

This chain connects TRBV6-2 or TRBV6-3 to TRBJ2-3; D remains unclear. Germline CDR1 MNHEY, CDR2 SVGEGT. V was pared by 6 bases and J by 6 bases, with 10 bases between. The CDR3 length is 12 residues. The CDR3 bases are TGTGCCAGCAGCCCTACTTCGGATACGCAGTATTTT. As protein: CASSPTSDTQYF.

The rearrangement uses TRBV5-5 and TRBJ1-2, with D unresolved. V lost 0 bases to trimming and J lost 5 bases, with 14 bases between them. Germline assignment: CDR1 SGHKS and CDR2 YYEKEE (reference sequence). The CDR3 is made up of 15 amino acids. This CDR3 is CASSLGGLGSYGYTF. CDR3 DNA: TGTGCCAGCAGCTTGGGAGGGTTGGGGTCGTATGGCTACACCTTC.

The CDR3 DNA reads TGTGCCAGCAGTCCCGACTTGTACTATGGCTACACCTTC. Amino acid sequence: CASSPDLYYGYTF. V is TRBV28 and J is TRBJ1-2; D not resolved. Germline CDR1 reads MDHEN; CDR2 reads SYDVKM. V dropped 5 bases and J dropped 3 bases, with 10 bases sitting between them. The CDR3 sequence is 13 residues long.